What follows is one TCR beta chain and its context. Those patients with uncontrolled infection, other autoimmune disease, pregnancy or lactation were excluded. Regions amplified from RNA transcripts were the TCR beta CDR3 regions. When the TCR CDR3 underwent first-round RT-PCR, the HTBI primer set was used. TCRdb ran MiXCR on the multiplex PCR reads and lists one entry per CDR3 protein. The sample consists of more than 500,000 distinct CDR3 sequences, around 13% of them appearing once. This entry is derived from a study of T cells in Graves' hyperthyroidism and ophthalmopathy. This clonotype originated in a woman aged 40 to 50 with Graves' hyperthyroidism. The sequenced sample consisted of blood.

CDR3 nucleotides: TGCGCCAGCAGCTTGTCAGGGGAAGGCAACACTGAAGCTTTCTTT. It yields the protein CASSLSGEGNTEAFF. The chain links TRBV5-1 to TRBJ1-1; tentative D call: TRBD1 (6 bases). Germline V CDR1 and CDR2: SGHRS, YFSETQ. The CDR3 is 15 residues long. V was clipped by 1 base and J by 2 bases, with 12 bases between them.